A selection of T cell receptor beta chains follows, all from one sample in a study of cytomegalovirus exposure and HLA in healthy donors. The method was immunoSEQ multiplex PCR; TCRdb's version includes in-frame clones alone and lacks a portion of them. Here the sample spans about 88,000 clones, approximately 71% being singletons. Input material: PBMCs. Receptors were obtained from a woman younger than 30 in good health and CMV-seropositive. Both conserved end residues are part of each CDR3. A D gene is named only where the DNA matches it firmly. Clone size is given for some rows only: seen once, a few or many times, or a class if the clone is expanded.

length	V	size	J	D	CDR3	DNA
14	TRBV27	NA	TRBJ1-2	NA	CASSLLGGDGGYTF	TGTGCCAGCAGTTTATTGGGAGGGGACGGAGGCTACACCTTC
15	TRBV27	NA	TRBJ2-7	TRBD2	CASSGLAGSSYEQYF	TGTGCCAGCAGCGGACTAGCGGGGAGCTCCTACGAGCAGTACTTC
12	TRBV28	NA	TRBJ2-5	NA	CASRAVQETQYF	TGTGCCAGCAGGGCGGTTCAAGAGACCCAGTACTTC
13	TRBV5-1	NA	TRBJ2-7	NA	CASSYGSRDEQYF	TGCGCCAGCAGCTACGGCTCTAGAGACGAGCAGTACTTC
13	TRBV4-3	few	TRBJ2-1	NA	CASSQDTRGTEFF	TGCGCCAGCAGCCAAGATACCCGGGGAACAGAGTTCTTC
13	TRBV6-5	NA	TRBJ1-2	NA	CASSYTGSYGYTF	TGTGCCAGCAGTTACACTGGGAGCTATGGCTACACCTTC
13	TRBV6-5	NA	TRBJ2-2	TRBD1	CATGQANTGELFF	TGTGCCACGGGACAGGCGAACACCGGGGAGCTGTTTTTT
15	TRBV6-5	NA	TRBJ1-2	NA	CASRKRGGPDYGYTF	TGTGCCAGCAGGAAGCGGGGGGGGCCTGACTATGGCTACACCTTC
18	TRBV9	NA	TRBJ1-2	NA	CASSPRGGDLNFLYGYTF	TGTGCCAGCAGCCCCAGGGGTGGGGACCTCAATTTCCTCTATGGCTACACCTTC
15	TRBV21-1	NA	TRBJ1-4	NA	CASSKEGPANEKLFF	TGTGCCAGCAGCAAAGAGGGGCCGGCTAATGAAAAACTGTTTTTT
16	TRBV5-8	NA	TRBJ2-1	NA	CASTEFGISSYNEQFF	TGTGCCAGCACGGAGTTTGGAATTAGCTCCTACAATGAGCAGTTCTTC
15	TRBV30	NA	TRBJ2-6	NA	CAWSADSAGANVLTF	TGTGCCTGGAGCGCGGACTCAGCCGGGGCCAACGTCCTGACTTTC
15	TRBV7-2	once	TRBJ2-6	TRBD1	CASSRDSSGANVLTF	TGTGCCAGCAGCCGGGACAGCTCTGGGGCCAACGTCCTGACTTTC
10	TRBV30	NA	TRBJ1-4	NA	CAIGNEKLFF	TGTGCCATTGGCAATGAAAAACTGTTTTTT
17	TRBV19	few	TRBJ1-2	NA	CASEPVGGASRNYGYTF	TGTGCCAGTGAACCGGTTGGGGGGGCTTCTCGAAACTATGGCTACACCTTC
14	TRBV19	NA	TRBJ1-2	TRBD1	CASQGQPPRRSYTF	TGTGCCAGCCAGGGACAGCCTCCGAGGAGGAGCTACACCTTC
17	TRBV4-3	NA	TRBJ2-3	TRBD2	CASSHALAGGGVDTQYF	TGCGCCAGCAGCCATGCACTAGCGGGGGGCGGGGTAGATACGCAGTATTTT
14	TRBV18	NA	TRBJ2-7	TRBD1	CASSPGTGFNEQYF	TGTGCCAGCTCACCAGGGACAGGGTTCAACGAGCAGTACTTC
16	TRBV7-8	NA	TRBJ1-1	TRBD1	CASSLRDRGQNTEAFF	TGTGCCAGCAGCTTGAGGGACAGGGGGCAGAACACTGAAGCTTTCTTT
14	TRBV10-3	NA	TRBJ1-2	TRBD1	CAITGLQGTHGYTF	TGTGCCATCACCGGACTACAGGGGACCCATGGCTACACCTTC
12	TRBV28	NA	TRBJ2-7	NA	CATRPSTYEQYF	TGTGCCACCAGACCTTCTACCTACGAGCAGTACTTC
13	TRBV19	NA	TRBJ1-2	NA	CASSMSETNGYTF	TGTGCCAGTAGTATGTCAGAAACCAATGGCTACACCTTC
16	TRBV7-9	NA	TRBJ1-4	TRBD1	CASSPIGGQGEPPGFF	TGTGCCAGCAGCCCGATTGGAGGCCAGGGGGAGCCCCCGGGTTTTTTT
17	TRBV28	NA	TRBJ2-3	NA	CASSSRRQVPSTDTQYF	TGTGCCAGCAGTTCCCGCCGCCAGGTGCCTAGCACAGATACGCAGTATTTT
15	TRBV7-8	NA	TRBJ2-1	TRBD2	CASSLEGLALGEQFF	TGTGCCAGCAGCTTAGAGGGACTAGCCCTCGGTGAGCAGTTCTTC
16	TRBV11-2	NA	TRBJ1-3	TRBD1	CASSSRDRSSGNTIYF	TGTGCCAGCAGCTCCCGGGACAGGAGCTCTGGAAACACCATATATTTT
16	TRBV7-9	NA	TRBJ2-5	NA	CASSSPGFSSEETQYF	TGTGCCAGCAGCTCCCCGGGTTTTAGCTCGGAAGAGACCCAGTACTTC
12	TRBV7-9	NA	TRBJ2-7	NA	CSSSPDRREQYF	TGTTCCAGCAGCCCCGACAGACGAGAGCAGTACTTC
13	TRBV6-4	NA	TRBJ2-1	NA	CASSEGENNEQFF	TGTGCCAGCAGCGAAGGAGAAAACAATGAGCAGTTCTTC
13	TRBV15	few	TRBJ2-7	TRBD1	CATSGGQGREQYF	TGTGCCACCAGCGGAGGACAGGGGCGCGAGCAGTACTTC
15	TRBV4-2	NA	TRBJ2-5	TRBD1	CASSQEDRDGETQYF	TGTGCCAGCAGCCAAGAGGACAGGGACGGGGAGACCCAGTACTTC
17	TRBV7-6	NA	TRBJ1-1	TRBD1	CASSLNPGQIMNTEAFF	TGTGCCAGCAGCCTAAATCCGGGACAGATCATGAACACTGAAGCTTTCTTT